This T cell receptor beta chain was sequenced in a study of shared clonotypes between healthy human individuals. As to this clone: Its antigen is unknown.

V shed 8 bases and J 1 base; nucleotides not matched to a gene: 4. CDR3 length: 14 amino acids. Looked up from germline, CDR1 is ENHRY and CDR2 is SYGVKD. Some clones are missing from TCRdb's copy, which holds only in-frame ones; the method was immunoSEQ multiplex PCR. The table has a few million clones, more than 80% seen once. Broader study findings: The study found about 5% of naive CD4 clonotypes shared across several donors. Naive subsets generally had larger estimated richness than memory subsets. The study found lower generation probabilities in non-shared clonotypes than in those shared by all four donors.

The origin of this receptor is a man younger than 35 in good health. The V gene is TRBV10-3, the J gene TRBJ2-2; 7 nucleotides agree with TRBD2. The sequencing input was naive CD4+ T cells sorted from blood. The subset is: CD45RA+ positively selected. The CDR3 coding sequence is TGTGCCATCTCGGGAGGAGAGAACACCGGGGAGCTGTTTTTT. Translation: CAISGGENTGELFF.